Given below is one TCR beta chain in context. No cognate antigen has been identified for it. No base qualities exist here, and no much larger clone lies one base off it. These data are taken from a study of T cells in Graves' hyperthyroidism and ophthalmopathy (dated by TCRdb to between 2018 and 2021). Describing the broader study: Peripheral blood samples were taken at initial diagnosis, before any treatment was given. After blood sampling, hyperthyroidism patients were treated with methimazole at a starting dose of 30 mg daily, and ophthalmopathy patients were treated with high-dose intravenous methylprednisolone. Whether ophthalmopathy could be predicted prospectively was tested in an independent validation cohort made up of roughly 20 hyperthyroidism patients plus 17 patients who later progressed to ophthalmopathy. To identify distinguishing TCR V-J signatures, a discovery cohort of about 100 patients was used, comprising some 45 with Graves' ophthalmopathy and about 59 with stable Graves' hyperthyroidism. Thyroid tissue and blood T-cell repertoires from about six Graves' hyperthyroidism patients were also compared in the study. The 100 or so discovery patients were divided at random into training and test sets in a 7:3 ratio. The paper reports TCR Vbeta CDR3 sequencing of approximately 130 peripheral blood samples: approximately 43 ophthalmopathy, 75 to 80 hyperthyroidism and approximately 17 progressor patients.

TCR beta CDR3 regions were amplified from RNA transcripts. The TCR CDR3 was subjected to a first round of RT-PCR using the HTBI primer set and the Qiagen OneStep RT-PCR kit. Libraries were constructed in a second round of multiplex PCR, after which size selection and purification were carried out. Libraries were sequenced paired-end with 100 bp reads on an Illumina HiSeq2000. Per the authors' processing: Raw data were processed with SOAPnuke, discarding reads with adapters, uncalled bases, mean Phred below 15, or no exact constant-primer or identifier match. High-quality paired reads were merged using COPE v1.2.5, and each unique nucleotide sequence was defined as a clonotype. MiTCR v1.1 was used to align clonotypes to the IMGT TRBV, TRBD and TRBJ reference segments. The analysis was restricted to V-J combinations with a frequency above 0.0001, which together covered roughly 99% of the repertoires. A TCS score was defined as the ratio of F50 (clonal expansion) to E x V (chaos), with BLOSUM62-based TCRdist applied between CDR3 peptides within each V-J. Welch's t-statistics and random forest reduced fewer than 600 V-J features to 10 to 15, which were used in a naive Bayes classifier (R e1071). TCRdb reworked the public reads: Q25 trimming with fastp, MiXCR clone assembly, productive beta chains retained. Rows with a matching CDR3 protein are joined into one entry that keeps the most common DNA and genes. TCRdb's processing, not the study's, gives the V and J calls here. For this sample there are hundreds of thousands of distinct CDR3 sequences; about 15% appear just once. 13% of the sample comes from the top ten.

The germline V gene yields MNHNS for CDR1 and SASEGT for CDR2. V loses 0 bases of germline sequence and J loses 0 bases, and the interval between the two ends is 12 bases. From cysteine to phenylalanine, the CDR3 is 17 amino acids long. The read is trimmed to its CDR3 DNA, 51 bases read in frame from base 1. Broader findings and caveats from the paper: In validation, the model predicted progression to ophthalmopathy with approximately 70% sensitivity and about 72% specificity, a median of roughly seven months before onset. No statistical method was used to fix the sample size in advance, and group allocation was not hidden from the investigators. Most expanded thyroid clonotypes (frequency above 0.001) were also detected in blood, suggesting blood repertoires may reflect thyroid immune responses. In cross-validation, a model built on a 13 V-J signature told ophthalmopathy apart from stable hyperthyroidism with under 90% sensitivity and around 81% specificity, and in testing the same model reached 80%/75%.

In the ophthalmopathy patients, disease was moderately to severely active, with a Clinical Activity Score of 3 or more, a NOSPECS grade of 4 or more, and a duration of less than 3 months. Any patient with an uncontrolled infection, another autoimmune disease, pregnancy or lactation was excluded. Diagnoses relied on clinical symptoms, serum thyroxine and TRAb, thyroid ultrasound and orbital computed tomography. PBMCs were separated from 8 to 10 ml of fresh peripheral blood using Ficoll-Paque density gradient centrifugation. Total RNA was extracted using Trizol reagent, and RNA quality was assessed on an Agilent 2100 Bioanalyzer.

The sample was blood. The V and J segments used are TRBV6-1 and TRBJ1-3; a tentative D match to TRBD1 spans 5 bases. The receptor comes from a man between 18 and 35 years old with Graves' ophthalmopathy. The nucleotide sequence reads TGTGCCAGCAGTGAAGCCCTGGACATTAACTCTGGAAACACCATATATTTT. Protein translation: CASSEALDINSGNTIYF.